This T cell receptor beta chain was retrieved from a study of CD4 T cells in relation to SARS-CoV-2 and coronaviruses. Study information: TCR beta CDR3s were sequenced after approximately 9-day antigen culture of PBMCs. Controls used an HIV-1 Nef peptide pool or no peptide.

Here immunoSEQ multiplex PCR was the method, and the copy in TCRdb shows in-frame clones only, minus some. The sample carries 25,000 to 30,000 clones, around 75% recorded once. Germline CDR1 is SGHTA and CDR2 is FQGNSA. CDR3 length equals 14 residues. Trimming cost V 4 bases and J 7 bases; bases outside gene matches: 6. Before the COVID-19 pandemic, during about 2011-2019, CD4+ T cells were taken from unexposed donors. CD4+ T cells were isolated from the cells after 10 days of culture. Unexposed-donor CD4+ T cells were probed with SARS-CoV-2 S/N and four cold-coronavirus spikes, cells permitting. Details on this clone: Its target is unknown.

This TCR came from a human donor in good health. The rearrangement links TRBV7-2 to TRBJ2-7; 11 nucleotides align to TRBD1. Sequenced material: CD4+ T cells from PBMCs, cultured in vitro. The CDR3 bases are TGTGCCAGCAGCTATGGACAGGGGGCGCGGGAGCAGTACTTC. Translating it yields CASSYGQGAREQYF. Full variable domain (remainder filled in from reference TRBV7-2 and TRBJ2-7): GAGVSQSPSNKVTEKGKDVELRCDPISGHTALYWYRQSLGQGLEFLIYFQGNSAPDKSGLPSDRFSAERTGGSVSTLTIQRTQQEDSAVYLCASSYGQGAREQYFGPGTRLTVT.